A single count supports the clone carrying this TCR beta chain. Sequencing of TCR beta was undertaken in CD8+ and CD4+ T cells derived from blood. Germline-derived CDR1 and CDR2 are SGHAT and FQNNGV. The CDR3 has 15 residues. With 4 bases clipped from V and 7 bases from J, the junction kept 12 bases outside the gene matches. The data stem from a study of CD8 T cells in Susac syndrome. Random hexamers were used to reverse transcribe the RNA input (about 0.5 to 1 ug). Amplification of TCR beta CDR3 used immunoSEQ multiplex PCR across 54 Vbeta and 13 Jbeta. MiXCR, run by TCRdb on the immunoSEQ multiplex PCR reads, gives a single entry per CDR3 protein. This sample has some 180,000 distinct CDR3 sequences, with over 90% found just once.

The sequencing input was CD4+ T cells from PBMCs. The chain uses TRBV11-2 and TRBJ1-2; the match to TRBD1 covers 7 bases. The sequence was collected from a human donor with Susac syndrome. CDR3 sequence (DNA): TGTGCCAGCAGCTATCCGACAGGGCGACGCACTGGCTACACCTTC. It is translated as CASSYPTGRRTGYTF.